This is a list of T cell receptor beta chains from one sample in a study of shared clonotypes between healthy human individuals. Data came from immunoSEQ multiplex PCR; TCRdb stores just in-frame clones and leaves some out. Of about 2.1 million clones listed, 93% are singletons. Sequencing was performed on naive CD8+ T cells from PBMCs. The receptors shown here come from a young man in good health. Some clones in this sample may be carry-over from other donors' samples. Each CDR3 is given with its conserved first and last residue. The D gene is left open where the match is weak. Clone size, where shown, is once, few, many, or a class for clones that have expanded.

v_gene,abundance,d_gene,j_gene,CDR3nt,CDR3aa
TRBV10-3,NA,NA,TRBJ2-7,TGTGCCATCAGTACACCCCTTTCCTACGAGCAGTACTTC,CAISTPLSYEQYF
TRBV10-1,NA,NA,TRBJ2-7,TGCGCCAGCAGTGACCGTACGGACAGCGCCTACTACGAGCAGTACTTC,CASSDRTDSAYYEQYF
TRBV6-1,NA,NA,TRBJ2-7,TGTGCCAGCAGTGAATGGGTGGGGTCTAGCTCCTACGAGCAGTACTTC,CASSEWVGSSSYEQYF
TRBV28,NA,TRBD1,TRBJ1-2,TGTGCCAGCAGTTTAACGCCGGGACAGGATAACTATGGCTACACCTTC,CASSLTPGQDNYGYTF
TRBV4-1,NA,TRBD2,TRBJ2-3,TGCGCCAGCAGCCCTCAAGCGGGAGAGATCACAGATACGCAGTATTTT,CASSPQAGEITDTQYF
TRBV19,NA,NA,TRBJ1-5,TGTGCCAGTAGTATAGTTGGGACGGACGGATTACATTTT,CASSIVGTDGLHF
TRBV27,NA,NA,TRBJ2-7,TGTGCCAGCAGTTTATCGGAGGACAGTTCCTACGAGCAGTACTTC,CASSLSEDSSYEQYF
TRBV5-6,NA,NA,TRBJ2-7,TGTGCCAGCAGCACACAGGGTTACGAGCAGTACTTC,CASSTQGYEQYF
TRBV25-1,NA,NA,TRBJ2-3,TGTGCCAGCAGTGATCCTAGTTGGTCGGATACGCAGTATTTT,CASSDPSWSDTQYF
TRBV4-1,NA,TRBD1,TRBJ2-3,TGCGCCAGCAGCCACCCATCCGGGACAGGGGTCCCAGATACGCAGTATTTT,CASSHPSGTGVPDTQYF
TRBV9,NA,NA,TRBJ2-1,TGTGCCAGCAGCGTAGCCGGAGGGGGGCTAGCCAAATGGTCGCAGTTCTTC,CASSVAGGGLAKWSQFF
TRBV9,NA,TRBD2,TRBJ2-1,TGTGCCAGCAGCGTAAGACTAGCGGGTCTAGCCAATGAGCAGTTCTTC,CASSVRLAGLANEQFF
TRBV4-1,NA,NA,TRBJ2-7,TGCGCCAGCAGCCAAGATGGGGGGATGAGAGGAGGTGAGCAGTACTTC,CASSQDGGMRGGEQYF
TRBV5-6,once,NA,TRBJ1-2,TGTGCCAGCAGCGCCGTTTTTGAGAACTATGGCTACACCTTC,CASSAVFENYGYTF
TRBV5-4,NA,NA,TRBJ2-3,TGTGCCAGCAGCACCGACCCCGAGGGCCAGTATTTT,CASSTDPEGQYF
TRBV11-2,once,TRBD2,TRBJ2-7,TGTGCCAGCAGCTTAGTTTTGATGGGAGGGCCCTACGAGCAGTACTTC,CASSLVLMGGPYEQYF
TRBV7-2,NA,TRBD2,TRBJ2-2,TGTGCCAGCAGCCGGACTAGCGCCGGGGAGCTGTTTTTT,CASSRTSAGELFF
TRBV19,NA,NA,TRBJ1-5,TGTGCCAGTAGTATGGCAGGGATGAGCAATCAGCCCCAGCATTTT,CASSMAGMSNQPQHF
TRBV7-3,NA,TRBD2,TRBJ2-3,TGTGCCAGCAGCCCTCACTTTGCGGGAGGGCCTAATACGCAGTATTTT,CASSPHFAGGPNTQYF
TRBV28,NA,NA,TRBJ1-1,TGTGCCAGCAGTTTCTCTGGGGGAGTGACTGAAGCTTTCTTT,CASSFSGGVTEAFF
TRBV11-3,NA,NA,TRBJ2-1,TGTGCCAGCAGCTCCTCACCGTCTCAGGGACTTTACAATGAGCAGTTCTTC,CASSSSPSQGLYNEQFF
TRBV7-8,NA,TRBD2,TRBJ2-7,TGTGCCAGCAGCCGACGGACTAGCGGGGAACCCTACGAGCAGTACTTC,CASSRRTSGEPYEQYF
TRBV2,NA,TRBD2,TRBJ2-2,TGTGCCAGCAGTGTAGTGGGAGGGATATCCGGGGAGCTGTTTTTT,CASSVVGGISGELFF
TRBV7-9,once,NA,TRBJ2-6,TGTGCCAGCCCGGAGGGGGCTAGCGGATACTCTGGGGCCAACGTCCTGACTTTC,CASPEGASGYSGANVLTF
TRBV28,NA,TRBD2,TRBJ2-2,TGTGCCAGCAGTTTTAGCGGGACGGCCGGGGAGCTGTTTTTT,CASSFSGTAGELFF
TRBV21-1,once,NA,TRBJ2-7,TGTGCCAGCAGCAAAGCGGGAACTATCAAGAGACTCCCGGTCGAGTACTTC,CASSKAGTIKRLPVEYF
TRBV6-5,NA,NA,TRBJ2-7,TGTGCCAGCAGTTACTCAGAGGGAACCTACGAGCAGTACTTC,CASSYSEGTYEQYF
TRBV5-6,NA,TRBD1,TRBJ2-7,TGTGCCAGCAGCTTGATGGGACAGGGATGGGTCGAGCAGTACTTC,CASSLMGQGWVEQYF
TRBV15,NA,NA,TRBJ2-1,TGTGCCACCAGCAGAGATCTAGGCGGACACAATGAGCAGTTCTTC,CATSRDLGGHNEQFF
TRBV27,NA,TRBD2,TRBJ2-1,TGTGCCAGCAGCTTCTCCGGGACTAGCGTTATCAATGAGCAGTTCTTC,CASSFSGTSVINEQFF
TRBV7-9,NA,NA,TRBJ2-5,TGTGCCAGCAGCACATGGGCGGGAAGAGCTGATGAGACCCAGTACTTC,CASSTWAGRADETQYF
TRBV7-9,once,TRBD1,TRBJ2-6,TGTGCCAGCAGCTCGGACAGGGCGAAAGCTGGGGCCAACGTCCTGACTTTC,CASSSDRAKAGANVLTF
TRBV6-1,NA,TRBD1,TRBJ2-7,TGTGCCAGCAGTGAGACAGGGGATGCCTACGAGCAGTACTTC,CASSETGDAYEQYF
TRBV4-2,NA,NA,TRBJ1-5,TGTGCCAGCAGCCAAGATCCAGGCCATCAGCCCCAGCATTTT,CASSQDPGHQPQHF
TRBV4-3,NA,NA,TRBJ1-2,TGCGCCAGCAGCCAAGTAGGTGGCAGGGACTATGGCTACACCTTC,CASSQVGGRDYGYTF
TRBV11-1,NA,NA,TRBJ2-5,TGTGCCAGCAGCTTATTAAGTGGAGGCAGGGATCAAGAGACCCAGTACTTC,CASSLLSGGRDQETQYF
TRBV29-1,NA,TRBD2,TRBJ2-1,TGCAGCGTTGAGGGGACTAGCGGGGCCCCGAATGAGCAGTTCTTC,CSVEGTSGAPNEQFF
TRBV5-4,NA,NA,TRBJ2-3,TGTGCCAGCAGCTCGGACACAAGCACAGATACGCAGTATTTT,CASSSDTSTDTQYF
TRBV9,NA,NA,TRBJ2-1,TGTGCCAGCAGCATTGCGGGATACAATGAGCAGTTCTTC,CASSIAGYNEQFF
TRBV7-9,NA,TRBD2,TRBJ2-7,TGTGCCAGCAGCGCCCCAGGTTCCAGGACTAGCGACCACGAGCAGTACTTC,CASSAPGSRTSDHEQYF
TRBV7-9,NA,NA,TRBJ2-2,TGTGCCAGCAGCAGTCCTATCGGGACCGTGTTCACCGGGGAGCTGTTTTTT,CASSSPIGTVFTGELFF
TRBV9,NA,TRBD2,TRBJ2-7,TGTGCCAGCAGCGTCCGGGGGGAGAGTTCCTACGAGCAGTACTTC,CASSVRGESSYEQYF
TRBV5-6,NA,TRBD1,TRBJ1-3,TGTGCCAGCAACCTTAACAGGGGGTCCAGCTCTGGAAACACCATATATTTT,CASNLNRGSSSGNTIYF
TRBV27,NA,NA,TRBJ1-1,TGTGCCAGCAGTTTGGACCGAATGAACACTGAAGCTTTCTTT,CASSLDRMNTEAFF
TRBV27,NA,TRBD2,TRBJ2-7,TGTGCCAGCAGTTTTGGACTAGGGGTTAACGAGCAGTACTTC,CASSFGLGVNEQYF
TRBV28,once,NA,TRBJ1-5,TGTGCCAGCAGCCCATCGTTTGATTGGCTAGGAAATCAGCCCCAGCATTTT,CASSPSFDWLGNQPQHF
TRBV6-1,once,TRBD1,TRBJ1-2,TGTGCCAGCAGTGCCCAGGACAGGGCTAACTATGGCTACACCTTC,CASSAQDRANYGYTF
TRBV9,once,NA,TRBJ2-3,TGTGCCAGCAGCGTCGGGACATCGATGAGGGATACGCAGTATTTT,CASSVGTSMRDTQYF
TRBV15,NA,NA,TRBJ2-7,TGTGCCACCAGCAGAGATGCCCAGCTTACCTACGAGCAGTACTTC,CATSRDAQLTYEQYF
TRBV2,NA,NA,TRBJ1-5,TGTGCCAGCAGAGTAGACAGGTTAAGCAATCAGCCCCAGCATTTT,CASRVDRLSNQPQHF